Following are 13 T cell receptor beta chains from one sample sequenced in a study of blood T cell repertoires in COVID-19. Sequencing used immunoSEQ multiplex PCR; TCRdb keeps in-frame clones, though not all of them. This table holds 25,000 to 30,000 clones, approximately 86% found once. The sequencing sample was made of peripheral blood. The receptors were gathered from a human donor in a cohort sampled during active COVID-19. The donor label of this sample is uncertain.

The chain uses TRBV7-2 and TRBJ2-1, with D perhaps matching TRBD2 (6 bases). Germline CDR1 SGHTA, CDR2 FQGNSA. V gave up 8 bases and J gave up 3 bases, with 20 bases separating them. This CDR3 region has 16 residues. The CDR3 DNA reads TGTGCCAGCTCAGGTGGGGGGAGTTTCCTCTACAATGAGCAGTTCTTC. Protein product: CASSGGGSFLYNEQFF. Based on the CDR3 plus reference TRBV7-2 and TRBJ2-1, the full variable domain is GAGVSQSPSNKVTEKGKDVELRCDPISGHTALYWYRQSLGQGLEFLIYFQGNSAPDKSGLPSDRFSAERTGGSVSTLTIQRTQQEDSAVYLCASSGGGSFLYNEQFFGPGTRLTVL.

A single count supports this clone. The V call is TRBV28, the J call TRBJ1-1; TRBD1 agrees at 8 bases. Germline V gene data show CDR1 as MDHEN and CDR2 as SYDVKM. The CDR3 has 14 residues. J gave up 2 bases and V 6 bases, and 5 bases lay outside the gene matches. The CDR3 DNA follows: TGTGCCAGCAGAAAGGACAGGGTTAACACTGAAGCTTTCTTT. Translating gives CASRKDRVNTEAFF.

Only a few counts were recorded for this clone. The rearrangement joins TRBV5-1 to TRBJ2-1; the match to TRBD2 covers 10 bases. The J segment lost 10 bases and the V segment lost 0 bases, leaving 7 bases of the junction unmatched. CDR3 length equals 15 residues. The germline CDR1 and CDR2 sequences are SGHRS and YFSETQ. The CDR3 is CASSLDASGSGEQFF. CDR3 coding DNA: TGCGCCAGCAGCTTGGATGCTAGCGGGAGCGGGGAGCAGTTCTTC. Variable domain in full (rest from reference TRBV5-1 and TRBJ2-1): KAGVTQTPRYLIKTRGQQVTLSCSPISGHRSVSWYQQTPGQGLQFLFEYFSETQRNKGNFPGRFSGRQFSNSRSEMNVSTLELGDSALYLCASSLDASGSGEQFFGPGTRLTVL.

V and J are TRBV24-1 and TRBJ2-3; 11 bases agree with TRBD2. Losses at the gene ends were 5 bases for V and 4 bases for J; bases not matched to a gene: 13. From germline, CDR1 is KGHDR and CDR2 SFDVKD. The CDR3 runs to 18 residues. CDR3 protein: CATSGGLERSGRADTQYF. In DNA form, the CDR3 reads TGTGCCACCAGTGGTGGTCTGGAACGTAGCGGGAGGGCAGATACGCAGTATTTT.

As DNA, the CDR3 is TGTGCCAGCTCACAGGTGAGGCGGCCAGATACGCAGTATTTT. Its protein product is CASSQVRRPDTQYF. This rearrangement joins TRBV18 to TRBJ2-3; D remains unclear. V lost 4 bases and J lost 4, with 12 bases in between. This CDR3 has 14 residues. The germline V gene encodes CDR1 KGHSH and CDR2 LQKENI.

The chain joins TRBV28 to TRBJ1-4, with 7 bases identical to TRBD1. The V and J ends lost 3 bases and 8 bases, in that order; junction bases with no gene match: 6. This CDR3 region has 14 residues. CDR1 is MDHEN and CDR2 is SYDVKM in the germline V gene. Here the CDR3 reads CASSLRGQREKLFF. In DNA, the CDR3 is TGTGCCAGCAGTTTGAGGGGGCAAAGGGAAAAACTGTTTTTT.

The chain joins TRBV9 to TRBJ2-7; 10 bases map to TRBD2. Germline values: CDR1 SGDLS, CDR2 YYNGEE. The CDR3 is 15 amino acids. Trimming cost V 3 bases and J 2 bases; bases outside gene matches: 5. CDR3 nucleotides: TGTGCCAGCAGCGCCGGGACTAGCGAGACCTACGAGCAGTACTTC. Its protein product is CASSAGTSETYEQYF.

The chain combines TRBV7-9 with TRBJ1-1; no clear D. This CDR3 is 16 amino acids long. Trimming left V 2 bases short and J 2 bases short, with 15 bases between. Germline lookup yields CDR1 SEHNR and CDR2 FQNEAQ (reference sequence). This chain's CDR3 is CASSLSGSKANTEAFF. The DNA for the CDR3 is TGTGCCAGCAGCTTATCCGGGAGCAAGGCCAACACTGAAGCTTTCTTT.

This clone was found a few times. The chain has TRBV5-1 and TRBJ2-7, with a possible D match to TRBD2 (5 bases). Germline V gene lookup returns CDR1 SGHRS and CDR2 YFSETQ. CDR3 size: 12 residues. The V and J ends lost 2 bases and 7 bases respectively, with 10 bases between them. This chain's CDR3 is CASSFSGREQYF. The CDR3 nucleotides are TGCGCCAGCAGCTTCTCGGGAAGGGAGCAGTACTTC.

The V and J genes are TRBV29-1 and TRBJ2-1, with 12 bases matching TRBD2. Per germline, CDR1 SQVTM and CDR2 ANQGSEA. The junction had 2 bases not matched to a gene; V was cut back by 7 bases and J by 1 base. This CDR3 has 14 residues. CDR3 nucleotides: TGCAGCGCTGGACTAGCGGGGTCCTACAATGAGCAGTTCTTC. The encoded protein is CSAGLAGSYNEQFF.

A single count supports this clone. The chain recombines TRBV27 with TRBJ2-7; 7 bases line up with TRBD2. The length of the CDR3 is 12 residues. Per the germline V gene, CDR1 is MNHEY and CDR2 is SMNVEV (reference sequence). V lost 6 bases to trimming and J lost 5 bases; unmatched junction nucleotides: 4. CDR3 DNA sequence: TGTGCCAGCAGGGGAGGGGAGCACGAGCAGTACTTC. Protein: CASRGGEHEQYF.

The V call is TRBV9, the J call TRBJ2-1; TRBD2 matches 8 bases. With 3 bases clipped from V and 6 bases from J, the junction kept 8 bases outside the gene matches. The germline V gene encodes CDR1 SGDLS and CDR2 YYNGEE. The CDR3 sequence is 15 residues long. The CDR3 DNA reads TGTGCCAGCAGCGGAAGCGGGAGAATAAGCAATGAGCAGTTCTTC. This sequence encodes CASSGSGRISNEQFF.

The chain is built from TRBV5-1 and TRBJ2-7, with 8 bases aligning to TRBD2. Germline V gives CDR1 SGHRS, CDR2 YFSETQ. The CDR3 is 14 residues long. Trimming removed 6 bases from V and 2 bases from J; junction bases left unmatched: 7. CDR3 DNA: TGCGCCAGCACCGGTAGCGGGGACACCTACGAGCAGTACTTC. It is translated as CASTGSGDTYEQYF.